This TCR beta chain was documented in a study of blood T cell repertoires in COVID-19. The CDR3 is made up of 17 amino acids. Germline lookup yields CDR1 LGHNA and CDR2 YNFKEQ. V shed 0 bases, J shed 9 bases, and the junction held 9 bases outside the gene matches. Sequencing used immunoSEQ multiplex PCR; TCRdb keeps in-frame clones, though not all of them. The sample consists of around 140,000 clones, 85% to 90% of them appearing once. Sequencing was carried out using PBMCs or T cells enriched from blood (not recorded which). The rearrangement joins TRBV4-2 to TRBJ2-1; 12 positions agree with TRBD2. The clonotype was recovered from a man between 60 and 75 years old who had recovered from COVID-19. The CDR3 bases are TGTGCCAGCAGCCAAGAGCTAGCGGGAGGGCCTTTGGGTGAGCAGTTCTTC. Residues: CASSQELAGGPLGEQFF.